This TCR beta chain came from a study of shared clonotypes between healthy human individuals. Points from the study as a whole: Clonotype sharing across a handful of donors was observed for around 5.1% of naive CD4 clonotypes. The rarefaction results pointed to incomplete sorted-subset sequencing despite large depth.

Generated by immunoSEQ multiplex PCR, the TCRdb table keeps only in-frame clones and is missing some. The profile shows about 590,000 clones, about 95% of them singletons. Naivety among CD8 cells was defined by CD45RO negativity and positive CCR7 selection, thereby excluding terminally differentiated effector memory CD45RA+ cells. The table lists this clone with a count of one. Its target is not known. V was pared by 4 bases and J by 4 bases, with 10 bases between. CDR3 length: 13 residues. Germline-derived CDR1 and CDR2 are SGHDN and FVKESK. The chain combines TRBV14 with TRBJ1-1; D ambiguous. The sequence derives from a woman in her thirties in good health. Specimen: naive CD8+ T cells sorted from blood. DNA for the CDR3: TGTGCCAGCAGCCGGTTTACGGGCACTGAAGCTTTCTTT. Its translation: CASSRFTGTEAFF.